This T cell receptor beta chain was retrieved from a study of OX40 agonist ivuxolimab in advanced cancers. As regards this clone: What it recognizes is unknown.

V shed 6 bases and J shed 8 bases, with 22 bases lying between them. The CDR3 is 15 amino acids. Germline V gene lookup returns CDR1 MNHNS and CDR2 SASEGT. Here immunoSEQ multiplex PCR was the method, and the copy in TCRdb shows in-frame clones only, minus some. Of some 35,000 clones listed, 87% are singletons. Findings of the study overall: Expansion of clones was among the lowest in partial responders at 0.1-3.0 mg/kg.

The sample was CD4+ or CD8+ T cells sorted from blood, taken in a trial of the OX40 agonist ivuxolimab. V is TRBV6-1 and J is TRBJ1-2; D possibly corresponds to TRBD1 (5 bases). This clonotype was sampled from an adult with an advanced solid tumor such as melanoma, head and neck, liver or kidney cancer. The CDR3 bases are TGTGCCAGCAGAACGGGACCGGGACGGGATGCGGGCTACACCTTC. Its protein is CASRTGPGRDAGYTF.